This T cell receptor beta chain derives from a study of human T cells and chemical hapten exposure. With 5 bases removed from V and 2 bases from J, the gap between germline ends came to 31 bases. This CDR3 has 21 amino acids. Using its own MiXCR run on the RACE reads, TCRdb lists one record per CDR3 protein. The table shows approximately 260,000 distinct CDR3 sequences, with 7.5% to 10% occurring only once. The time point here: pre-sensitization, week 0. Specified treatment: therapeutic diphenylcyclopropenone sensitization with weekly scalp DPC. Alopecia patients between 18 and 70 years old and suitable for DPC were used as donors.

The sequencing used whole blood, collected in connection with sensitization to the hapten diphenylcyclopropenone (DPC). The V gene is TRBV12-3 or TRBV12-4, the J gene TRBJ1-5, with D maybe TRBD1 (6 bases). This clonotype was obtained from a woman in her thirties or forties with alopecia areata. Some clones in this sample may be carry-over from other donors' samples. The CDR3 here is CASSDPTPQKQGGGGNQPQHF. CDR3 coding DNA: TGTGCCAGCAGTGACCCTACCCCGCAAAAACAGGGTGGAGGGGGCAATCAGCCCCAGCATTTT.